The clone carrying this T cell receptor (beta chain) has a single count. These data come from a study of blood T cell repertoires in COVID-19. Sequenced by immunoSEQ multiplex PCR; TCRdb stores in-frame clones only, minus some. The repertoire has 85,000 to 100,000 clones, 75% to 90% of them found once; the top ten carry roughly 7.2%. The source is a man in his sixties with acute or convalescent COVID-19. Specimen: peripheral blood.

CDR3 in amino acids: CASSGTGQGYYGYTF. The DNA for the CDR3 is TGCGCCAGCAGTGGGACCGGGCAGGGGTATTATGGCTACACCTTC. The chain is built from TRBV10-2 and TRBJ1-2, with a possible D match to TRBD1 (6 bases). Germline-derived CDR1 and CDR2 are WSHSY and SAAADI. This CDR3 has 15 amino acids. V lost 4 bases, J lost 5 bases, and 17 bases lay in between.